Given below is one T cell receptor (beta chain) in context. Primed by a sample-barcoded 5' primer and a J-beta primer mix, a second PCR proceeded for 7 to 11 cycles. One entry per CDR3 protein results from TCRdb running MiXCR on the 5' RACE reads. The sample carries around 580,000 distinct CDR3 sequences, 47% recorded once. This sample is drawn from a study of blood T cells in healthy people across ages. Study information: Per every two T cells, about one barcoded beta molecule was captured by template switching.

The V and J ends lost 5 bases and 7 bases respectively, with 12 bases between them. Germline CDR1 reads SGHTA; CDR2 reads FQGNSA. The CDR3 has 13 residues. The sequence derives from an elderly man in good health. The sample comprised blood. The genes are TRBV7-2 and TRBJ1-5; D unclear. This CDR3 is CASSPYGSQPQHF. In nucleotides, the CDR3 is TGTGCCAGCAGCCCATACGGTTCCCAGCCCCAGCATTTT.